This entry is about one T cell receptor (beta chain). V was trimmed by 3 bases and J by 7 bases, leaving 16 bases between them. Germline CDR1 and CDR2: SGHRS and YFSETQ. This CDR3 has 14 residues. The data derive from a study of PD-1 blockade in classical Hodgkin lymphoma. Sequencing used immunoSEQ multiplex PCR; TCRdb keeps in-frame clones, though not all of them. Here the sample spans some 90,000 clones, over 75% being singletons. Stated time point: cycle 4 day 1 (C4D1), after six to seven weeks of nivolumab. Brentuximab vedotin exposure varied, and every patient relapsed after autologous stem cell transplantation.

The sequences come from peripheral blood mononuclear cells (PBMCs), collected before the fourth cycle of nivolumab. This chain joins TRBV5-1 and TRBJ1-1; D not certain. This TCR was sampled from a human donor with classical Hodgkin lymphoma. CDR3 DNA: TGCGCCAGCAGCTCGCCGGACTTTATTAATGAAGCTTTCTTT. Its protein product is CASSSPDFINEAFF.